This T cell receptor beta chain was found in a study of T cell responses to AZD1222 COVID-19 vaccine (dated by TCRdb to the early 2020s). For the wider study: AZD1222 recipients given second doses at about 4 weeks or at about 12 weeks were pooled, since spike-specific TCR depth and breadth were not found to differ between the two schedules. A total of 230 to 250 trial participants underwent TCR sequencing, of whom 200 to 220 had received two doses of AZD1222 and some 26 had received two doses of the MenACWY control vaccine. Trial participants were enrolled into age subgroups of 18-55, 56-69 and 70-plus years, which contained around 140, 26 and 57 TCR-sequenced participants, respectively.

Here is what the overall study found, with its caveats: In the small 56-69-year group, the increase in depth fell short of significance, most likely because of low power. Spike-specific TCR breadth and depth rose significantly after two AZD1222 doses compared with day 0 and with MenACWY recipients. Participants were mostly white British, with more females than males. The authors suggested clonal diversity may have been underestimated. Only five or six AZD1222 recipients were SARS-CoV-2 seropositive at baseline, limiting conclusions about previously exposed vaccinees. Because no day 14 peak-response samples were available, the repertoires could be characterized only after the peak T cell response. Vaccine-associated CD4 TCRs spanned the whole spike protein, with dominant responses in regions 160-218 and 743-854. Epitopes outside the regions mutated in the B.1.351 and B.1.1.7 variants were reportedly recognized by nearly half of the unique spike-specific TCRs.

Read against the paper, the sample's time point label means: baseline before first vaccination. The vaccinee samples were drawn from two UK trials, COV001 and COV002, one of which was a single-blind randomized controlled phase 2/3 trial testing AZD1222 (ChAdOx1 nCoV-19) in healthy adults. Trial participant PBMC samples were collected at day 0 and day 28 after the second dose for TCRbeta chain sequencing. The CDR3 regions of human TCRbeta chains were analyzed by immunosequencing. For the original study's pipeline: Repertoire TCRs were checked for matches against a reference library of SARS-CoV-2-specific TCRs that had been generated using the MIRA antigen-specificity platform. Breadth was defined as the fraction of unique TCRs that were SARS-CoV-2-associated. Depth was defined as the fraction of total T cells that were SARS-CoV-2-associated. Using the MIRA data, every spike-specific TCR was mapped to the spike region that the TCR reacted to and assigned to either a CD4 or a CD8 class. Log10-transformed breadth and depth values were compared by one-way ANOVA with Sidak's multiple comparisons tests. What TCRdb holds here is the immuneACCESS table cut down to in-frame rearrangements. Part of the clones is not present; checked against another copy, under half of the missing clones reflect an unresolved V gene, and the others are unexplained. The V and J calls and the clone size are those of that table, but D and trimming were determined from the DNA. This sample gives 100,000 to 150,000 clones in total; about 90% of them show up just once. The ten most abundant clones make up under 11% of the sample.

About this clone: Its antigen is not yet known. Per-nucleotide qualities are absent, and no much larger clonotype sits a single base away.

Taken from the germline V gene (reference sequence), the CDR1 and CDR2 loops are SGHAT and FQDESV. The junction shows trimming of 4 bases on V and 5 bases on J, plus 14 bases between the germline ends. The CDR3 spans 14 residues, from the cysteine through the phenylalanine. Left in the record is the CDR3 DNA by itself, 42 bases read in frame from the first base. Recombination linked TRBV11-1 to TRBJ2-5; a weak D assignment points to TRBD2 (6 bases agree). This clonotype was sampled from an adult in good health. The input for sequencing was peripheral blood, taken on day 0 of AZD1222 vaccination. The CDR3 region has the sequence CASSYDGGRETQYF. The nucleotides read TGTGCCAGCAGCTACGACGGGGGAAGGGAGACCCAGTACTTC.